This T cell receptor (beta chain) was retrieved from a study of blood T cell repertoires in COVID-19. The wider study: Acute-phase and convalescent COVID-19 samples originated in the United States, Italy and Spain.

For recovered donors of Cohort 3, there were two negative PCRs, clearance, or symptom resolution. Measured with immunoSEQ multiplex PCR; TCRdb has only the in-frame clones, and not every one. The sample comprises 250,000 to 300,000 clones, 75% to 95% of which are singletons, and approximately 1.2% rests with the top ten. Trimming took off 1 base at V and 5 bases at J, with 17 bases between the two ends. Germline V CDR1 and CDR2: SGHAT, FQNNGV. This CDR3 has 16 amino acids. The receptor's source is a woman aged 25 to 39 who had recovered from COVID-19. Material for sequencing was PBMCs or T cells enriched from blood (not recorded which). This sequence joins TRBV11-2 and TRBJ2-5, with TRBD2 as a possible D gene (6 bases). The CDR3 region has the DNA TGTGCCAGCAGCTTAGGTACCACTAGCTATTTTGAGACCCAGTACTTC. It yields the protein CASSLGTTSYFETQYF.